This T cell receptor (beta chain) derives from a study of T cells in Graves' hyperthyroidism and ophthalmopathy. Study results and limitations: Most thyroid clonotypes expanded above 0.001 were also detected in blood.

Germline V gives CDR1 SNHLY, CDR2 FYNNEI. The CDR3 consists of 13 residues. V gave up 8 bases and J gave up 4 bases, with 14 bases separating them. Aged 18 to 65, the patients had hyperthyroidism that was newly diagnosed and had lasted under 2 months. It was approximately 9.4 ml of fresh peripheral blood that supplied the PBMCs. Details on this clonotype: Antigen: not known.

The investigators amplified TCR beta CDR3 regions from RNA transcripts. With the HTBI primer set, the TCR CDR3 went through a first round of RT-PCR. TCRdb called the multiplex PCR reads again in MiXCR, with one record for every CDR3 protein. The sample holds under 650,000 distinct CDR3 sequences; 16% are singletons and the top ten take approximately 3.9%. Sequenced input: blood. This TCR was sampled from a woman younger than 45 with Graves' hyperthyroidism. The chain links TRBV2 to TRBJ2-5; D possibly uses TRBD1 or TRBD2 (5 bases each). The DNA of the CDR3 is TGTGCCAGCGAGGCCACTAGGGGAGAGACCCAGTACTTC. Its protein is CASEATRGETQYF.